The 30 T cell receptor beta chains listed next were all sequenced from one sample in a study of CD8+ T cells in alopecia areata. After isolation, RNA underwent reverse transcription to generate cDNA as the sequencing template. Using immunoSEQ multiplex PCR, the repertoire was profiled, and TCRdb retains in-frame clones only, with some absent. The table lists approximately 210,000 clones, around 60% of them singletons. Noted treatment: oral pan-JAK inhibitor, 5-10 mg twice daily. Source: CD4+ T cells sorted from blood, taken at week 4, from a patient treated with tofacitinib. The receptor set was obtained from a human donor with alopecia areata.

This clone was detected only a few times. This rearrangement joins TRBV28 to TRBJ2-5, with D unresolved. V lost 6 bases and J lost 4, with 9 bases in between. The CDR3 runs 12 residues. Germline CDR1 reads MDHEN; CDR2 reads SYDVKM. The CDR3 DNA reads as TGTGCCAGCAGCTCACTCCCAGAGACCCAGTACTTC. Its translation is CASSSLPETQYF.

The V call is TRBV5-1, the J call TRBJ2-3; D is uncertain. The CDR3 loop spans 13 amino acids. The V gene lost 0 bases and the J gene lost 6 bases, with 8 bases spanning the gap. CDR1 and CDR2 from the germline V gene are SGHRS and YFSETQ. CDR3 sequence reads: CASSLESVDTQYF. CDR3 nucleotides: TGCGCCAGCAGCTTGGAATCGGTCGATACGCAGTATTTT.

The V and J genes are TRBV27 and TRBJ2-5; D is unresolved. The germline V gene has CDR1 MNHEY and CDR2 SMNVEV (reference sequence). The CDR3 loop spans 13 amino acids. With 4 bases removed from V and 1 base from J, the gap between germline ends came to 7 bases. The CDR3 DNA is TGTGCCAGCAGTTCAGGCTTCCAAGAGACCCAGTACTTC. Protein: CASSSGFQETQYF.

V is TRBV5-6 and J is TRBJ2-1; D is unresolved. V was trimmed by 4 bases and J by 2 bases, leaving 10 bases between them. Germline V gene sequence: CDR1 SGHDT, CDR2 YYEEEE. The length of the CDR3 is 14 residues. The CDR3 here is CASSLAGPYNEQFF. CDR3 coding DNA: TGTGCCAGCAGCCTGGCCGGACCCTACAATGAGCAGTTCTTC.

The J gene is TRBJ2-1, the V gene TRBV30, with 7 bases matching TRBD2. V was pared by 2 bases and J by 0 bases, with 7 bases of the junction left unmatched. This CDR3 is built from 16 residues. CDR1 is GTSNPN, CDR2 SVGIG, per germline (reference sequence). CDR3 nucleotide sequence: TGTGCCTGGAGTCCTCCGGGACTAAGCTCCTACAATGAGCAGTTCTTC. It encodes CAWSPPGLSSYNEQFF.

V usage is TRBV7-9 and J usage is TRBJ1-4, with 8 bases lining up with TRBD1. The CDR3 has 18 amino acids. The germline CDR1 and CDR2 sequences are SEHNR and FQNEAQ (reference sequence). J gave up 5 bases and V 5 bases, and 16 bases lay outside the gene matches. The CDR3 loop reads CASSMPHGHGQGNEKLFF. Here the CDR3 DNA reads TGTGCCAGCAGCATGCCTCACGGCCACGGACAGGGAAATGAAAAACTGTTTTTT. Filled out from reference TRBV7-9 and TRBJ1-4, the complete variable domain reads DTGVSQNPRHKITKRGQNVTFRCDPISEHNRLYWYRQTLGQGPEFLTYFQNEAQLEKSRLLSDRFSAERPKGSFSTLEIQRTEQGDSAMYLCASSMPHGHGQGNEKLFFGSGTQLSVL.

The rearrangement uses TRBV5-4 and TRBJ1-2, with TRBD1 as a possible D gene (6 bases). The germline CDR1 and CDR2 sequences are SGHNT and YYREEE (reference sequence). This CDR3 region has 15 residues. Between the trimmed V and J ends, which lost 4 bases and 3 bases, there was a span of 16 bases. CDR3 residues: CASSPGGGNDYGYTF. The CDR3 DNA follows: TGTGCCAGCAGCCCTGGAGGGGGGAATGACTATGGCTACACCTTC.

This clone has only a few counts. This CDR3 reads CASRNQGNQPQHF. The CDR3 nucleotides are TGTGCCAGCAGGAATCAGGGTAATCAGCCCCAGCATTTT. The chain has TRBV28 and TRBJ1-5; weak D call: TRBD1 (5 bases). Deletions cut 6 bases from V and 4 bases from J, with 10 bases between. Germline V gene sequence: CDR1 MDHEN, CDR2 SYDVKM. The CDR3 has 13 amino acids. The entire variable domain, with the rest obtained from reference TRBV28 and TRBJ1-5, is as follows: DVKVTQSSRYLVKRTGEKVFLECVQDMDHENMFWYRQDPGLGLRLIYFSYDVKMKEKGDIPEGYSVSREKKERFSLILESASTNQTSMYLCASRNQGNQPQHFGDGTRLSIL.

The chain recombines TRBV9 with TRBJ2-3; 7 nucleotides agree with TRBD1. This CDR3 is 15 amino acids long. In germline, CDR1 is SGDLS, CDR2 YYNGEE. Trimming took 6 bases from V and 2 from J; bases not matched to a gene: 9. The CDR3, as DNA: TGTGCCAGCACTACGGGACAGCGAGCCACAGATACGCAGTATTTT. Translating gives CASTTGQRATDTQYF.

This chain connects TRBV28 to TRBJ2-3; D remains unclear. This CDR3 is 12 amino acids long. The germline V and J ends were trimmed by 6 bases and 2 bases, with 6 bases remaining between them. The germline V gene has CDR1 MDHEN and CDR2 SYDVKM. CDR3 nucleotides: TGTGCCAGCAGCTCAACCACAGATACGCAGTATTTT. Amino acids: CASSSTTDTQYF.

This rearrangement joins TRBV29-1 to TRBJ1-2, with D perhaps TRBD1 (5 bases). The CDR3 has 11 amino acids. CDR1 and CDR2 from the germline V gene are SQVTM and ANQGSEA. With 3 bases removed from V and 6 bases from J, the gap between germline ends came to 8 bases. CDR3 amino acids: CSVEAGNGYTF. CDR3 DNA: TGCAGCGTTGAGGCAGGGAATGGCTACACCTTC.

The sample holds a few counts of this clone. The rearrangement links TRBV5-1 to TRBJ2-5; 9 positions match TRBD2. The V segment lost 4 bases and the J segment 3 bases; nucleotides outside the gene matches: 7. CDR3 length equals 15 residues. From germline, CDR1 is SGHRS and CDR2 YFSETQ. As DNA, the CDR3 is TGCGCCAGCAGCAGTCGAAGCGGGGGGAAAGAGACCCAGTACTTC. It is translated as CASSSRSGGKETQYF.

The chain combines TRBV25-1 with TRBJ1-4; D is uncertain. The V and J ends lost 2 bases and 7 bases respectively, with 14 bases between them. Germline-derived CDR1 and CDR2 are MGHDK and SYGVNS. The CDR3 spans 15 residues. The CDR3 DNA follows: TGTGCCAGCAGTGAAAACCAGCCTTGGAGTGAAAAACTGTTTTTT. Translated, it gives CASSENQPWSEKLFF.

The chain is built from TRBV2 and TRBJ2-5, with 7 bases fitting TRBD1. Germline V lookup: CDR1 SNHLY, CDR2 FYNNEI. Germline trimming cut 6 bases from V and 13 bases from J; bases unmatched to any gene: 8. CDR3 length: 11 residues. The CDR3 reads CASRMTGRLYF. DNA for the CDR3: TGTGCCAGCAGGATGACAGGGCGGCTGTACTTC.

The gene calls are TRBV5-1 and TRBJ2-7; either TRBD1 or TRBD2 may fit D (5 bases each). CDR3 length equals 14 residues. Germline CDR1 and CDR2: SGHRS and YFSETQ. With 4 bases removed from V and 3 bases from J, the gap between germline ends came to 14 bases. The DNA of the CDR3 is TGCGCCAGCAGCGACCGGGGCCTGGGCTACGAGCAGTACTTC. Translation: CASSDRGLGYEQYF.

The chain couples TRBV20-1 to TRBJ2-1; 7 positions match TRBD2. The V and J ends lost 6 bases and 10 bases, in that order; junction bases with no gene match: 6. The V gene's germline CDR1 is DFQATT and CDR2 SNEGSKA (reference sequence). This CDR3 has 11 amino acids. The CDR3 sequence: CSALAQREQFF. The CDR3 region has the DNA TGCAGTGCACTAGCGCAACGGGAGCAGTTCTTC.

The chain is built from TRBV5-1 and TRBJ1-3; 7 bases agree with TRBD1. The CDR3 is made up of 17 amino acids. The V and J ends lost 3 bases and 0 bases, in that order; junction bases with no gene match: 9. Germline CDR1 is SGHRS and CDR2 is YFSETQ. The CDR3 DNA sequence: TGCGCCAGCAGCTCGGGGAGGGACAGAAGCTCTGGAAACACCATATATTTT. It is translated as CASSSGRDRSSGNTIYF.

In this sample, this clone turned up a few times. This chain connects TRBV11-2 to TRBJ1-1; D gene unclear. CDR1 SGHAT and CDR2 FQNNGV come from the germline V gene. The CDR3 totals 14 residues. Trimming took 0 bases from V and 1 from J, leaving 6 bases between them. As DNA, the CDR3 is TGTGCCAGCAGCTTAGACAGCTGGAACACTGAAGCTTTCTTT. Residues: CASSLDSWNTEAFF. The full variable domain, rest sourced from reference TRBV11-2 and TRBJ1-1, is EAGVAQSPRYKIIEKRQSVAFWCNPISGHATLYWYQQILGQGPKLLIQFQNNGVVDDSQLPKDRFSAERLKGVDSTLKIQPAKLEDSAVYLCASSLDSWNTEAFFGQGTRLTVV.

The chain employs TRBV2 and TRBJ1-2, with 11 bases aligning to TRBD1. The V gene end was trimmed by 7 bases and the J gene end by 4 bases; junction bases not matched to a gene: 5. CDR1 and CDR2 from the germline V gene are SNHLY and FYNNEI. CDR3 length: 14 amino acids. The CDR3 is CASTDRGHGYGYTF. The CDR3 DNA reads TGTGCCAGCACGGACAGGGGGCATGGCTATGGCTACACCTTC.

The chain couples TRBV28 to TRBJ2-1; the D gene is possibly TRBD1 (5 bases). V lost 2 bases, J lost 3 bases, and 5 bases lay in between. The germline CDR1 and CDR2 sequences are MDHEN and SYDVKM. The CDR3 loop spans 13 amino acids. Written as DNA, the CDR3 is TGTGCCAGCAGTTTAGACAGCTACAATGAGCAGTTCTTC. This translates into CASSLDSYNEQFF.

This clone was seen only once. The DNA for the CDR3 is TGTGCCAGCAAACAGAACTATGGCTACACCTTC. Translating it yields CASKQNYGYTF. The chain carries TRBV2 and TRBJ1-2; D remains ambiguous. The V end was cut by 7 bases, the J end by 2 bases, with 5 bases between. In germline, CDR1 is SNHLY, CDR2 FYNNEI. The CDR3 runs 11 residues.

At least ten counts were recorded for this clone. The chain combines TRBV25-1 with TRBJ2-3, with 9 bases that match TRBD1. The J segment lost 4 bases and the V segment lost 6 bases, leaving 8 bases of the junction unmatched. Germline assignment: CDR1 MGHDK and CDR2 SYGVNS. CDR3 length equals 15 residues. The CDR3, as DNA: TGTGCCAGCAGCGAGGGGGACAGGGATGCAGATACGCAGTATTTT. Translated, it gives CASSEGDRDADTQYF.

A single count supports this clone. The chain links TRBV30 to TRBJ1-4; D is ambiguous. V dropped 6 bases and J dropped 7 bases, with 12 bases sitting between them. The CDR3 consists of 12 residues. Germline loops: CDR1 GTSNPN, CDR2 SVGIG (reference sequence). The CDR3 bases are TGTGCCTGCTTTTACGTCGGTGAAAAACTGTTTTTT. It is translated as CACFYVGEKLFF.

The chain employs TRBV7-9 and TRBJ1-6; no definite D call. The CDR3 covers 12 residues. Trimming removed 5 bases from V and 6 bases from J, with 5 bases in between. Germline lookup yields CDR1 SEHNR and CDR2 FQNEAQ (reference sequence). Here the CDR3 reads CASSRINSPLHF. In DNA form, the CDR3 reads TGTGCCAGCAGCAGGATTAATTCACCCCTCCACTTT. The variable domain in full, completed from reference TRBV7-9 and TRBJ1-6, reads DTGVSQNPRHKITKRGQNVTFRCDPISEHNRLYWYRQTLGQGPEFLTYFQNEAQLEKSRLLSDRFSAERPKGSFSTLEIQRTEQGDSAMYLCASSRINSPLHFGNGTRLTVT.

V and J are TRBV25-1 and TRBJ1-1; TRBD1 is a possible D gene (5 bases). Trimming took off 6 bases at V and 6 bases at J, with 14 bases between the two ends. Germline CDR1 and CDR2: MGHDK and SYGVNS. This CDR3 spans 13 amino acids. DNA for the CDR3: TGTGCCAGCAGCGATCAGGGCAGCCCTGAAGCTTTCTTT. The encoded protein is CASSDQGSPEAFF.

This clone was seen a few times. This chain connects TRBV7-9 to TRBJ1-2; no definite D call. The CDR3 is 14 amino acids. Trimming took off 7 bases at V and 4 bases at J, with 16 bases between the two ends. Germline V gene data show CDR1 as SEHNR and CDR2 as FQNEAQ (reference sequence). CDR3 loop: CASTPGGLGYGYTF. For the CDR3, the DNA is TGTGCCAGCACGCCGGGCGGGCTGGGCTATGGCTACACCTTC.

This clone was seen a handful of times. V usage is TRBV28 and J usage is TRBJ1-2; no reliable D call. CDR3 length: 16 residues. CDR1 is MDHEN, CDR2 SYDVKM, per germline. V was trimmed by 8 bases and J by 8 bases, leaving 27 bases between them. The CDR3 region is CASVSREGPSYKGYTF. DNA for the CDR3: TGTGCCAGCGTATCGCGTGAGGGCCCATCCTATAAAGGCTACACCTTC.

The chain combines TRBV2 with TRBJ2-3; 9 bases fit TRBD2. Losses at the gene ends were 5 bases for V and 0 bases for J; bases not matched to a gene: 3. Per germline, CDR1 SNHLY and CDR2 FYNNEI. This CDR3 has 15 amino acids. The CDR3 sequence: CASSLAGVSTDTQYF. CDR3 DNA: TGTGCCAGCAGTTTAGCGGGGGTTAGCACAGATACGCAGTATTTT.

The chain recombines TRBV5-1 with TRBJ1-1, with D possibly being TRBD1 (6 bases). V lost 0 bases to trimming and J lost 10 bases, with 19 bases between them. CDR1 is SGHRS and CDR2 is YFSETQ in the germline V gene. The CDR3 runs 15 residues. For the CDR3, the DNA is TGCGCCAGCAGCTTGGCGGAGGGACACTGGGGTACAGCTTTCTTT. Protein product: CASSLAEGHWGTAFF.

The gene calls are TRBV5-6 and TRBJ2-5; no reliable D call. The CDR3 sequence is 13 residues long. CDR1 and CDR2 from the germline V gene are SGHDT and YYEEEE. Trimming pared 0 bases from V and 5 bases from J, leaving 8 bases between. CDR3 loop: CASSLVPGETQYF. The CDR3 DNA is TGTGCCAGCAGCTTGGTGCCTGGGGAGACCCAGTACTTC.